This T cell receptor (beta chain) was captured in a study of cytomegalovirus exposure and HLA in healthy donors. Trimming took off 5 bases at V and 5 bases at J, with 11 bases between the two ends. CDR1 and CDR2 (germline): LNHNV, YYDKDF (reference sequence). The CDR3 loop spans 13 amino acids. Both 60 Vbeta primers and 13 Jbeta primers went into the PCR. Sequencing used immunoSEQ multiplex PCR; TCRdb keeps in-frame clones, though not all of them. The sample includes over 100,000 clones, roughly 9.6% of them seen just once. The genes are TRBV15 and TRBJ2-3; D is possibly TRBD2 (6 bases). The sample taken for sequencing was PBMCs. The clonotype originates from a woman aged 40-49 years in good health and CMV-seropositive. This CDR3 reads CATSEEGRDTQYF. The DNA for the CDR3 is TGTGCCACCAGCGAGGAGGGGAGAGATACGCAGTATTTT.